This T cell receptor (beta chain) was captured by sequencing in a study of T cells in Graves' hyperthyroidism and ophthalmopathy. Broader study findings: Researchers found most expanded thyroid clonotypes above 0.001 in blood as well.

The V end was cut by 10 bases, the J end by 1 base, with 7 bases between. Germline V gives CDR1 ENHRY, CDR2 SYGVKD. The length of the CDR3 is 11 residues. From RNA transcripts, TCR beta CDR3 regions were amplified. With the HTBI primer set, the TCR CDR3 went through a first round of RT-PCR. MiXCR, run by TCRdb on the multiplex PCR reads, gives a single entry per CDR3 protein. The sample lists about 610,000 distinct CDR3 sequences; under 60% were seen once. Patients between 18 and 65 years old had hyperthyroidism, newly diagnosed and lasting under 2 months. It was uncontrolled infection, other autoimmune disease, pregnancy or lactation that excluded patients. This clonotype came up many times. The antigen is not known.

The source is a woman younger than 35 with Graves' hyperthyroidism. The rearrangement uses TRBV10-3 and TRBJ1-1, with D hard to call. The sample consisted of peripheral blood or thyroid tissue (not recorded which). The CDR3 region has the DNA TGTGCCACCACTGGGAACACTGAAGCTTTCTTT. It specifies CATTGNTEAFF.